This TCR beta chain was sequenced during a study of tumor-infiltrating lymphocytes in glioblastoma multiforme. CDR1 is SQVTM and CDR2 is ANQGSEA in the germline V gene. The CDR3 length is 10 residues. Notes on this clonotype: Its antigen is unidentified. Its ends do not fully match the called genes, so a read error is possible.

Findings and caveats of the study: Clone frequencies may be distorted by unequal TCR transcripts per cell. T cells were not sorted into functional subsets. The TCR and somatic mutation analysis included just one glioblastoma patient.

TCRB libraries came from RNA via three nested multiplex PCR rounds. No unique molecular identifiers were described for these TCRB libraries. TCRdb called the multiplex PCR reads again in MiXCR, with one record for every CDR3 protein. The sample holds 9,500 to 13,000 distinct CDR3 sequences; roughly two thirds are singletons and the top ten take about 30%. The sequenced sample was brain tumor tissue. The chain carries TRBV29-1 and TRBJ1-1; TRBD1 is a possible D gene (6 bases). The origin of this receptor is a male donor with glioblastoma. CDR3: CSVGDTKAFF. In nucleotides, the CDR3 is TGTAGCGTTGGGGACACTAAAGCTTTCTTT.